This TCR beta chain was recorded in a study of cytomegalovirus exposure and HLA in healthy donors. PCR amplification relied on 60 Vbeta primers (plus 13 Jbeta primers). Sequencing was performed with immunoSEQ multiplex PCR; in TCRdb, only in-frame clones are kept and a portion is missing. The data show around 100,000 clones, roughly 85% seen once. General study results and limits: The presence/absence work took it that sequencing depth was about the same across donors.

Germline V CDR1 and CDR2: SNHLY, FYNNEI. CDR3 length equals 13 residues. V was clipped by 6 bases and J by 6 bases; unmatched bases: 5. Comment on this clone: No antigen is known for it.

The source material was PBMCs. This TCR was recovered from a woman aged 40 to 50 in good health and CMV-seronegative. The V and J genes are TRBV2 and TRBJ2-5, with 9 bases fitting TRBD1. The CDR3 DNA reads TGTGCCAGCAGGGTCGGACAGGGGAAGACCCAGTACTTC. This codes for CASRVGQGKTQYF.